This TCR beta chain appears in the sequencing data of a study of identical twins. This clonotype was counted between two and nine times. CDR1 SEHNR and CDR2 FQNEAQ come from the germline V gene (reference sequence). The CDR3 is 17 residues long. V gave up 6 bases and J gave up 2 bases, with 21 bases separating them. MiXCR was run by TCRdb on the 5' RACE reads, yielding one entry per CDR3 protein. The sample lists under 300,000 distinct CDR3 sequences; approximately 7.1% were seen once. The sample also formed part of further work on T cells expressing NK-cell markers.

This TCR was recovered from a woman between 18 and 29 years old in good health. This chain connects TRBV7-9 to TRBJ2-3, with a weak D call TRBD2 (6 bases). Input material: CD8+ T cells sorted from blood. CDR3 in amino acids: CASSEQVGGIYTDTQYF. DNA of the CDR3: TGTGCCAGCAGTGAGCAGGTCGGGGGAATTTACACAGATACGCAGTATTTT. The full variable domain, its missing parts supplied by reference TRBV7-9 and TRBJ2-3, is DTGVSQNPRHKITKRGQNVTFRCDPISEHNRLYWYRQTLGQGPEFLTYFQNEAQLEKSRLLSDRFSAERPKGSFSTLEIQRTEQGDSAMYLCASSEQVGGIYTDTQYFGPGTRLTVL.